This TCR beta chain appears in the sequencing data of a study of blood T cell repertoires in COVID-19. Trimming at V came to 3 bases and at J to 5 bases, leaving 11 bases not matched to a gene. This CDR3 has 16 residues. Germline CDR1 reads MGHRA; CDR2 reads YSYEKL. The assay was immunoSEQ multiplex PCR, and TCRdb's table has in-frame clones only and misses some. The table shows over 7,000 clones, with approximately 80% occurring only once. This clone was observed a few times. The source material was peripheral blood. The chain is built from TRBV4-1 and TRBJ1-1; 8 bases fit TRBD1. This TCR came from a human donor in a cohort sampled during active COVID-19. The CDR3 reads CASSHPTGVGDTEAFF. CDR3 in DNA: TGCGCCAGCAGCCACCCGACAGGGGTGGGTGATACTGAAGCTTTCTTT.